This is a list of T cell receptor beta chains from one sample in a study of CD8 T cells in ankylosing spondylitis. TCRdb redid the calling of the 5' RACE reads with MiXCR, one entry per CDR3 protein. Of 210,000 or so distinct CDR3 sequences in the sample, roughly 24% were seen once. Sequencing was performed on blood, either unsorted or a sorted T cell fraction (not recorded which). These receptors came from a male donor with ankylosing spondylitis or in good health (not recorded which). CDR3s include the opening cysteine and the closing phenylalanine or tryptophan. Each record gives: V gene, J gene, clone size, D gene, CDR3 protein, CDR3 DNA. A D gene is named only where the DNA matches it firmly. Rows may omit the clone size; those that give it use once, few, many or a size class.

v_call: TRBV5-1; j_call: TRBJ2-7; clone_size: .; d_call: .; cdr3_aa: CASSLELAGPPGEQYF; cdr3_nt: TGCGCCAGCAGCTTGGAGTTAGCAGGACCTCCGGGCGAGCAGTACTTC
v_call: TRBV15; j_call: TRBJ2-1; clone_size: .; d_call: TRBD2; cdr3_aa: CATSGKGLERFF; cdr3_nt: TGTGCCACCAGCGGGAAAGGACTAGAGCGGTTCTTC
v_call: TRBV7-2; j_call: TRBJ2-1; clone_size: .; d_call: TRBD2; cdr3_aa: CASSFRTSGSLYEQFF; cdr3_nt: TGTGCCAGCAGCTTCAGGACTAGCGGGAGTTTGTATGAGCAGTTCTTC
v_call: TRBV20-1; j_call: TRBJ1-2; clone_size: .; d_call: .; cdr3_aa: CSASTGLFYGYTF; cdr3_nt: TGCAGTGCTAGCACGGGGCTTTTCTATGGCTACACCTTC
v_call: TRBV3-1; j_call: TRBJ2-7; clone_size: few; d_call: .; cdr3_aa: CASSQADSIYEQYF; cdr3_nt: TGTGCCAGCAGCCAAGCTGACAGTATCTACGAGCAGTACTTC
v_call: TRBV29-1; j_call: TRBJ1-2; clone_size: few; d_call: TRBD1; cdr3_aa: CSVGGQGYGYTF; cdr3_nt: TGCAGCGTCGGAGGACAGGGCTATGGCTACACCTTC
v_call: TRBV20-1; j_call: TRBJ2-3; clone_size: .; d_call: .; cdr3_aa: CSASGLAPDTQYF; cdr3_nt: TGCAGTGCTAGTGGGCTAGCGCCAGATACGCAGTATTTT
v_call: TRBV5-5; j_call: TRBJ2-7; clone_size: many; d_call: .; cdr3_aa: CASSLDTTWVRSSF; cdr3_nt: TGTGCCAGCAGCTTGGATACCACCTGGGTAAGGTCGTCCTTC
v_call: TRBV20-1; j_call: TRBJ2-3; clone_size: many; d_call: .; cdr3_aa: CSASGTELTQYF; cdr3_nt: TGCAGTGCTAGCGGCACAGAGCTTACGCAGTATTTT
v_call: TRBV20-1; j_call: TRBJ2-7; clone_size: few; d_call: .; cdr3_aa: CSAIRGFAYEQYF; cdr3_nt: TGCAGTGCCATAAGGGGATTTGCCTACGAGCAGTACTTC
v_call: TRBV6-2/TRBV6-3; j_call: TRBJ1-5; clone_size: .; d_call: .; cdr3_aa: CASSYRGGQPQHF; cdr3_nt: TGTGCCAGCAGTTATCGGGGAGGTCAGCCCCAGCATTTT
v_call: TRBV6-6; j_call: TRBJ2-1; clone_size: once; d_call: .; cdr3_aa: CASSYSPPSGQFF; cdr3_nt: TGTGCCAGCAGTTACTCCCCTCCGAGCGGGCAGTTCTTC
v_call: TRBV20-1; j_call: TRBJ2-3; clone_size: few; d_call: .; cdr3_aa: CSARDGGTTTDTQYF; cdr3_nt: TGCAGTGCTAGAGATGGTGGGACCACCACAGATACGCAGTATTTT
v_call: TRBV5-1; j_call: TRBJ2-1; clone_size: many; d_call: .; cdr3_aa: CASSVMRNEQFF; cdr3_nt: TGCGCCAGCAGCGTTATGAGAAATGAGCAGTTCTTC
v_call: TRBV6-2/TRBV6-3; j_call: TRBJ2-1; clone_size: many; d_call: TRBD1; cdr3_aa: CASSPPPRTGGNEQFF; cdr3_nt: TGTGCCAGCAGTCCACCCCCCAGGACAGGGGGCAATGAGCAGTTCTTC
v_call: TRBV6-6; j_call: TRBJ2-5; clone_size: many; d_call: .; cdr3_aa: CASSYGEAAQYF; cdr3_nt: TGTGCCAGCAGTTACGGAGAGGCGGCCCAGTACTTC
v_call: TRBV20-1; j_call: TRBJ2-7; clone_size: many; d_call: TRBD2; cdr3_aa: CSAKLAGGPTGEQYF; cdr3_nt: TGCAGTGCAAAACTAGCGGGAGGCCCAACGGGCGAGCAGTACTTC
v_call: TRBV29-1; j_call: TRBJ1-5; clone_size: many; d_call: .; cdr3_aa: CSDAKKQPYNQPQHF; cdr3_nt: TGCAGCGACGCCAAGAAACAGCCTTACAATCAGCCCCAGCATTTT
v_call: TRBV24-1; j_call: TRBJ2-7; clone_size: many; d_call: .; cdr3_aa: CATSKGGSYEQYF; cdr3_nt: TGTGCCACCAGTAAGGGGGGCTCCTACGAGCAGTACTTC
v_call: TRBV12-5; j_call: TRBJ2-2; clone_size: .; d_call: TRBD1; cdr3_aa: CVSGLGRQGYTGELFF; cdr3_nt: TGTGTTAGTGGTTTGGGAAGACAGGGATACACCGGGGAGCTGTTTTTT
v_call: TRBV12-3/TRBV12-4; j_call: TRBJ2-3; clone_size: .; d_call: TRBD2; cdr3_aa: CASSFTSGMSDTQYF; cdr3_nt: TGTGCCAGCAGTTTTACTAGCGGGATGTCAGATACGCAGTATTTT
v_call: TRBV28; j_call: TRBJ2-2; clone_size: few; d_call: .; cdr3_aa: CASSSTAITGELFF; cdr3_nt: TGTGCCAGCAGCTCGACAGCTATTACCGGGGAGCTGTTTTTT
v_call: TRBV20-1; j_call: TRBJ1-2; clone_size: .; d_call: .; cdr3_aa: CSATGMDGYTF; cdr3_nt: TGCAGTGCTACAGGGATGGATGGCTACACCTTC
v_call: TRBV6-5; j_call: TRBJ2-1; clone_size: .; d_call: TRBD2; cdr3_aa: CASSVPTSVNNEQFF; cdr3_nt: TGTGCCAGCAGTGTACCGACTAGCGTGAACAATGAGCAGTTCTTC
v_call: TRBV7-2; j_call: TRBJ1-4; clone_size: few; d_call: .; cdr3_aa: CASSGVRDTKRAKLFF; cdr3_nt: TGTGCCAGCAGCGGGGTGAGGGACACCAAAAGGGCAAAACTGTTTTTT
v_call: TRBV29-1; j_call: TRBJ2-1; clone_size: many; d_call: .; cdr3_aa: CSVVNRERNEQFF; cdr3_nt: TGCAGCGTTGTTAACAGAGAACGCAATGAGCAGTTCTTC
v_call: TRBV4-2; j_call: TRBJ2-1; clone_size: many; d_call: TRBD2; cdr3_aa: CASTYRAGAGNEQFF; cdr3_nt: TGTGCCAGCACTTATCGGGCGGGAGCAGGCAATGAGCAGTTCTTC
v_call: TRBV5-1; j_call: TRBJ2-1; clone_size: .; d_call: .; cdr3_aa: CASSYSSRSYDEQFF; cdr3_nt: TGCGCCAGCAGCTATAGCAGCCGCTCCTACGATGAGCAGTTCTTC
v_call: TRBV18; j_call: TRBJ2-7; clone_size: .; d_call: .; cdr3_aa: CASSLDVSYEQYF; cdr3_nt: TGTGCCAGCTCACTCGACGTGAGCTACGAGCAGTACTTC
v_call: TRBV12-3/TRBV12-4; j_call: TRBJ1-5; clone_size: .; d_call: TRBD1; cdr3_aa: CASSPGTGGYQPQHF; cdr3_nt: TGTGCCAGCAGTCCCGGGACAGGGGGATATCAGCCCCAGCATTTT
v_call: TRBV24-1; j_call: TRBJ2-1; clone_size: .; d_call: .; cdr3_aa: CATSDPGPQNNEQFF; cdr3_nt: TGTGCCACCAGTGATCCCGGGCCGCAGAACAATGAGCAGTTCTTC
v_call: TRBV4-1; j_call: TRBJ2-5; clone_size: many; d_call: .; cdr3_aa: CASSQDGGSFNQETQYF; cdr3_nt: TGCGCCAGCAGCCAAGATGGGGGTAGCTTCAACCAAGAGACCCAGTACTTC
v_call: TRBV4-2; j_call: TRBJ2-1; clone_size: few; d_call: .; cdr3_aa: CASSQDLTLSYNEQFF; cdr3_nt: TGTGCCAGCAGCCAAGATCTAACCCTCTCCTACAATGAGCAGTTCTTC
v_call: TRBV21-1; j_call: TRBJ2-1; clone_size: many; d_call: .; cdr3_aa: CASSIGLSPNEQFF; cdr3_nt: TGTGCCAGCAGCATAGGACTATCTCCCAATGAGCAGTTCTTC
v_call: TRBV21-1; j_call: TRBJ2-7; clone_size: many; d_call: .; cdr3_aa: CASSNWIRKGPTVHEQYF; cdr3_nt: TGTGCCAGCAGCAATTGGATTAGAAAGGGACCTACGGTCCACGAGCAGTACTTC
v_call: TRBV5-5; j_call: TRBJ2-7; clone_size: many; d_call: .; cdr3_aa: CASSFRKQGYEQYF; cdr3_nt: TGTGCCAGCAGCTTCCGAAAACAGGGCTACGAGCAGTACTTC
v_call: TRBV29-1; j_call: TRBJ2-3; clone_size: many; d_call: TRBD2; cdr3_aa: CSVTGLAGETDTQYF; cdr3_nt: TGCAGCGTCACGGGACTAGCGGGAGAGACAGATACGCAGTATTTT
v_call: TRBV4-3; j_call: TRBJ2-6; clone_size: many; d_call: TRBD2; cdr3_aa: CASSQDRPGLSPWLTF; cdr3_nt: TGCGCCAGCAGCCAAGATCGCCCGGGACTAAGCCCGTGGCTGACTTTC
v_call: TRBV29-1; j_call: TRBJ2-7; clone_size: .; d_call: TRBD1; cdr3_aa: CSVARDRGQYEQYF; cdr3_nt: TGCAGCGTTGCAAGGGACAGGGGGCAATACGAGCAGTACTTC
v_call: TRBV2; j_call: TRBJ1-6; clone_size: many; d_call: TRBD1; cdr3_aa: CASSERGQDSPLHF; cdr3_nt: TGTGCCAGCAGCGAAAGGGGGCAAGATTCACCCCTCCACTTT
v_call: TRBV12-3/TRBV12-4; j_call: TRBJ1-2; clone_size: many; d_call: TRBD1; cdr3_aa: CASRPGQGFGYTF; cdr3_nt: TGTGCCAGCAGGCCCGGACAGGGGTTTGGCTACACCTTC
v_call: TRBV29-1; j_call: TRBJ2-3; clone_size: many; d_call: .; cdr3_aa: CSVEDQRLGTDTQYF; cdr3_nt: TGCAGCGTTGAAGATCAGAGACTTGGCACAGATACGCAGTATTTT
v_call: TRBV4-3; j_call: TRBJ2-5; clone_size: .; d_call: .; cdr3_aa: CASSQDLGPSETQYF; cdr3_nt: TGCGCCAGCAGCCAAGATTTGGGGCCCTCGGAGACCCAGTACTTC